One T cell receptor beta chain is described in this entry. The trim removed 4 bases at V and 1 base at J, leaving 8 bases unmatched. The CDR3 loop spans 16 amino acids. Germline V gene data show CDR1 as SGHTS and CDR2 as YDEGEE. Using immunoSEQ multiplex PCR, the repertoire was profiled, and TCRdb retains in-frame clones only, with some absent. The sample shows approximately 100,000 clones, 70% to 85% of them seen only once. These data belong to a study of blood T cell repertoires in COVID-19. Study information: COVID-19 samples collected from the United States, Italy and Spain covered acute and convalescent phases.

The sequence was obtained from a woman aged 55 to 70 with acute or convalescent COVID-19. The sequenced sample was peripheral blood. The gene calls are TRBV5-8 and TRBJ2-3; 8 nucleotides match TRBD2. The CDR3 DNA reads as TGTGCCAGCAGCCCCGTAGCGGGATCTGGCACAGATACGCAGTATTTT. It translates to CASSPVAGSGTDTQYF.